This T cell receptor beta chain appears in the sequencing data of a study of blood T cell repertoires in COVID-19. As for the study in general: The United States, Italy and Spain provided the acute and convalescent COVID-19 samples. T cells, B-cell-depleted T cells, or PBMCs provided the cDNA or gDNA that served as material.

The CDR3 consists of 13 residues. Germline V lookup: CDR1 MDHEN, CDR2 SYDVKM. V was pared by 8 bases and J by 4 bases, with 14 bases between. Original methodology: By means of reference gene primer amplification, nucleated cell counts were estimated. The data were produced by immunoSEQ multiplex PCR, yet TCRdb's version contains in-frame clones alone and is incomplete. V and J calls and clone size come straight from that table; D and trimming were deduced from the DNA. The sample lists approximately 360,000 clones; nearly 90% were seen once. This clone is a singleton in its sample. This chain joins TRBV28 and TRBJ1-2; no reliable D call. Specimen: peripheral blood. The receptor was isolated from a man younger than 30 with active or convalescent COVID-19. DNA of the CDR3: TGTGCCAGCGCCGCGGGCAGCCTCTATGGCTACACCTTC. It codes for CASAAGSLYGYTF.